A selection of T cell receptor beta chains follows, all from one sample in a study of cytomegalovirus exposure and HLA in healthy donors. Sequencing used immunoSEQ multiplex PCR; TCRdb keeps in-frame clones, though not all of them. The sample has 150,000 to 200,000 clones, around 78% seen once. The sample comprised PBMCs. Receptor source: a woman in her fifties or sixties in good health and CMV-seropositive. Both conserved end residues are part of each CDR3. The order of the fields is D gene, CDR3 length, V gene, J gene, clone size, CDR3 protein, CDR3 DNA. A D gene is named only where the DNA matches it firmly. Clone size is given for some rows only: seen once, a few or many times, or a class if the clone is expanded.

d_call: TRBD2
cdr3_length: 13
v_call: TRBV9
j_call: TRBJ2-3
clone_size: NA
cdr3_aa: CASSVERTSPQYF
cdr3_nt: TGTGCCAGCAGCGTAGAGAGGACTAGCCCGCAGTATTTT

d_call: TRBD2
cdr3_length: 13
v_call: TRBV9
j_call: TRBJ2-1
clone_size: NA
cdr3_aa: CASSVGLAVEQFF
cdr3_nt: TGTGCCAGCAGCGTAGGACTAGCGGTTGAGCAGTTCTTC

d_call: NA
cdr3_length: 17
v_call: TRBV19
j_call: TRBJ1-2
clone_size: NA
cdr3_aa: CASSIRVETGGRYGYTF
cdr3_nt: TGTGCCAGTAGTATAAGGGTTGAGACAGGCGGGCGATATGGCTACACCTTC

d_call: NA
cdr3_length: 15
v_call: TRBV6-4
j_call: TRBJ2-1
clone_size: NA
cdr3_aa: CASSAYRVRETEQFF
cdr3_nt: TGTGCCAGCAGTGCGTATCGGGTAAGAGAGACTGAGCAGTTCTTC

d_call: NA
cdr3_length: 17
v_call: TRBV7-2
j_call: TRBJ2-7
clone_size: NA
cdr3_aa: CASSLRISFGASYEQYF
cdr3_nt: TGTGCCAGCAGCTTAAGGATCTCGTTCGGAGCATCCTACGAGCAGTACTTC

d_call: TRBD2
cdr3_length: 12
v_call: TRBV12-5
j_call: TRBJ2-1
clone_size: NA
cdr3_aa: CASAGLVGEQFF
cdr3_nt: TGTGCTAGTGCCGGACTAGTGGGTGAGCAGTTCTTC

d_call: TRBD2
cdr3_length: 15
v_call: TRBV7-9
j_call: TRBJ2-7
clone_size: NA
cdr3_aa: CASSYLAGGPYEQYF
cdr3_nt: TGTGCCAGCAGTTATCTAGCGGGGGGGCCCTACGAGCAGTACTTC

d_call: TRBD2
cdr3_length: 22
v_call: TRBV7-8
j_call: TRBJ2-1
clone_size: NA
cdr3_aa: CASYPGHHVEGLAGTTYNEQFF
cdr3_nt: TGTGCCAGCTATCCGGGACACCACGTGGAGGGACTAGCGGGGACTACCTACAATGAGCAGTTCTTC

d_call: NA
cdr3_length: 12
v_call: TRBV5-1
j_call: TRBJ2-7
clone_size: NA
cdr3_aa: CASSFGGYEQYF
cdr3_nt: TGCGCCAGCAGCTTTGGGGGGTACGAGCAGTACTTC

d_call: NA
cdr3_length: 16
v_call: TRBV10-3
j_call: TRBJ2-1
clone_size: NA
cdr3_aa: CAISESRPSSYNEQFF
cdr3_nt: TGTGCCATCAGTGAGTCACGGCCTAGCTCCTACAATGAGCAGTTCTTC

d_call: NA
cdr3_length: 14
v_call: TRBV6-5
j_call: TRBJ1-2
clone_size: NA
cdr3_aa: CASSRGPDAYGYTF
cdr3_nt: TGTGCCAGCAGTAGAGGGCCGGACGCCTATGGCTACACCTTC

d_call: TRBD1
cdr3_length: 16
v_call: TRBV9
j_call: TRBJ2-7
clone_size: few
cdr3_aa: CASSVGPRGRSYEQYF
cdr3_nt: TGTGCCAGCAGCGTAGGACCGAGGGGGCGTTCCTACGAGCAGTACTTC

d_call: NA
cdr3_length: 14
v_call: TRBV2
j_call: TRBJ2-2
clone_size: NA
cdr3_aa: CATSGSANTGELFF
cdr3_nt: TGTGCCACCTCAGGATCCGCTAACACCGGGGAGCTGTTTTTT

d_call: TRBD2
cdr3_length: 18
v_call: TRBV5-6
j_call: TRBJ2-1
clone_size: few
cdr3_aa: CASSHPGASGSLYNEQFF
cdr3_nt: TGTGCCAGCAGCCACCCCGGGGCTAGCGGGTCTCTTTACAATGAGCAGTTCTTC

d_call: TRBD2
cdr3_length: 16
v_call: TRBV7-3
j_call: TRBJ2-1
clone_size: NA
cdr3_aa: CASSLTIAGDKYEQFF
cdr3_nt: TGTGCCAGCAGCTTAACGATAGCGGGAGATAAATATGAGCAGTTCTTC

d_call: TRBD1
cdr3_length: 16
v_call: TRBV5-6
j_call: TRBJ1-1
clone_size: NA
cdr3_aa: CASSIIGGQGSTEAFF
cdr3_nt: TGTGCCAGCAGCATCATCGGGGGACAGGGGTCAACTGAAGCTTTCTTT

d_call: TRBD1
cdr3_length: 17
v_call: TRBV25-1
j_call: TRBJ1-2
clone_size: NA
cdr3_aa: CASSEYLGDRGNYGYTF
cdr3_nt: TGTGCCAGCAGTGAATACTTGGGGGACAGGGGTAACTATGGCTACACCTTC

d_call: TRBD2
cdr3_length: 15
v_call: TRBV29-1
j_call: TRBJ2-3
clone_size: few
cdr3_aa: CSVEASGSSTDTQYF
cdr3_nt: TGCAGCGTCGAGGCTAGCGGGAGCAGCACAGATACGCAGTATTTT

d_call: TRBD1
cdr3_length: 14
v_call: TRBV29-1
j_call: TRBJ1-4
clone_size: NA
cdr3_aa: CSVSPGQGPEKLFF
cdr3_nt: TGCAGCGTTTCCCCGGGACAGGGTCCTGAAAAACTGTTTTTT

d_call: TRBD1
cdr3_length: 15
v_call: TRBV19
j_call: TRBJ1-1
clone_size: once
cdr3_aa: CASSRRTGDKGEAFF
cdr3_nt: TGTGCCAGTAGTCGCCGGACAGGGGATAAGGGTGAAGCTTTCTTT

d_call: NA
cdr3_length: 14
v_call: TRBV28
j_call: TRBJ2-7
clone_size: NA
cdr3_aa: CASRKGDPLYEQYF
cdr3_nt: TGTGCCAGCAGAAAGGGGGACCCTTTGTACGAGCAGTACTTC

d_call: TRBD1
cdr3_length: 14
v_call: TRBV2
j_call: TRBJ1-4
clone_size: NA
cdr3_aa: CASKIQGANEKLFF
cdr3_nt: TGTGCCAGCAAGATACAGGGGGCTAATGAAAAACTGTTTTTT

d_call: TRBD1
cdr3_length: 15
v_call: TRBV5-1
j_call: TRBJ1-2
clone_size: NA
cdr3_aa: CASSLVTGGNYGYTF
cdr3_nt: TGCGCCAGCAGCTTGGTGACAGGGGGAAACTATGGCTACACCTTC

d_call: NA
cdr3_length: 15
v_call: TRBV5-4
j_call: TRBJ2-3
clone_size: NA
cdr3_aa: CASSLVTQAPDTQYF
cdr3_nt: TGTGCCAGCAGCTTGGTTACCCAGGCTCCAGATACGCAGTATTTT